The 16 T cell receptor beta chains presented below share a single source sample, sequenced in a study of T-cell reconstitution after alpha-beta-depleted transplantation in children. TCRbeta library preparation incorporated unique molecular identifiers. TCRdb re-analysed the PCR reads in MiXCR, keeping a single row per CDR3 protein. Among about 120,000 distinct CDR3 sequences listed, 23% were seen once. Sample: PBMCs, mostly from graft donor cells, taken 180 days after TCRalphabeta/CD19-depleted stem cell transplant. The source is a male patient between 2 and 15 years old who had a stem cell transplant for chronic granulomatous disease, so the T cells may come from the graft donor.

There are many counts of this clonotype. The rearrangement links TRBV20-1 to TRBJ2-3; 11 bases match TRBD2. CDR3 length equals 16 residues. With V trimmed by 3 bases and J by 2 bases, 7 bases remained unmatched. Germline CDR1 DFQATT, CDR2 SNEGSKA (reference sequence). CDR3 nucleotide sequence: TGCAGTGCTAGTCCGGGACTAGCGGTCTTCACAGATACGCAGTATTTT. As protein: CSASPGLAVFTDTQYF.

In this sample, this clonotype turned up many times. This chain connects TRBV6-5 to TRBJ2-1; 13 bases are a match to TRBD2. Looked up from germline, CDR1 is MNHEY and CDR2 is SVGAGI. This CDR3 region has 14 residues. V trimming: 5 bases; J trimming: 10 bases; junction bases outside the gene matches: 5. The CDR3 region is CASSRPGLAGEQFF. CDR3 in DNA: TGTGCCAGCAGTCGCCCGGGACTAGCGGGAGAGCAGTTCTTC.

The sample holds a few counts of this clonotype. The chain recombines TRBV5-6 with TRBJ1-3, with TRBD1 identical over 7 bases. Germline assignment: CDR1 SGHDT and CDR2 YYEEEE. The CDR3 is 14 residues long. V shed 4 bases and J 6 bases; nucleotides not matched to a gene: 7. CDR3 sequence (DNA): TGTGCCAGCAGCGTGGGAACAGGGGTAAACACCATATATTTT. Translated: CASSVGTGVNTIYF.

J is TRBJ2-5 and V is TRBV12-3 or TRBV12-4; 7 nucleotides match TRBD2. The CDR3 extends over 14 amino acids. The V gene end was trimmed by 8 bases and the J gene end by 1 base; junction bases not matched to a gene: 7. The CDR3 DNA reads TGTGCCAGCGTGACTAGCCTGGGCCAAGAGACCCAGTACTTC. This codes for CASVTSLGQETQYF.

This sequence joins TRBV7-9 and TRBJ1-2; 7 bases match TRBD1. This CDR3 has 13 amino acids. After removal of 5 bases from V and 2 bases from J, the junction contained 2 bases not matched to a gene. The germline V gene has CDR1 SEHNR and CDR2 FQNEAQ (reference sequence). The chain's CDR3 is CASSAQGNYGYTF. CDR3 bases: TGTGCCAGCAGCGCACAGGGGAACTATGGCTACACCTTC.

Relative to its sample, this clonotype is medium-sized (0.01 to 0.1%). The genes are TRBV4-3 and TRBJ2-7, with TRBD2 matching over 7 bases. The junction had 12 bases not matched to a gene; V was cut back by 1 base and J by 3 bases. CDR3 length: 17 amino acids. Germline V gene data show CDR1 as LGHNA and CDR2 as YSLEER. In DNA, the CDR3 is TGCGCCAGCAGCCAAGGCTGGTTTGAGGGCGGGAGCTACGAGCAGTACTTC. Amino acids: CASSQGWFEGGSYEQYF.

This clonotype has at least ten counts. CDR3: CASSQDVGHNEQFF. CDR3 coding DNA: TGCGCCAGCAGCCAAGACGTGGGCCACAATGAGCAGTTCTTC. The rearrangement uses TRBV4-3 and TRBJ2-1; no definite D call. Germline-derived CDR1 and CDR2 are LGHNA and YSLEER. This CDR3 contains 14 residues. Trimming took 0 bases from V and 5 from J, leaving 8 bases between them.

This clonotype came up many times. CDR3 region: CASSQTGRTSYEQYF. The CDR3 region has the DNA TGCGCCAGCAGTCAGACAGGGCGGACCTCCTACGAGCAGTACTTC. The chain employs TRBV5-1 and TRBJ2-7; 7 bases align to TRBD1. Trimming took 5 bases from V and 0 from J; bases not matched to a gene: 8. Germline CDR1 reads SGHRS; CDR2 reads YFSETQ. This CDR3 is 15 amino acids long.

This chain's CDR3 is CASSFPRANEQYF. CDR3 nucleotide sequence: TGTGCCAGCAGCTTCCCAAGGGCCAATGAGCAGTACTTC. The chain carries TRBV11-2 and TRBJ2-7; no definite D call. V dropped 3 bases and J dropped 7 bases, with 13 bases sitting between them. The CDR3 runs 13 residues. Germline V gives CDR1 SGHAT, CDR2 FQNNGV.

The V and J genes are TRBV12-3 or TRBV12-4 and TRBJ2-3; the D gene is possibly TRBD1 (6 bases). With 5 bases removed from V and 5 bases from J, the gap between germline ends came to 14 bases. CDR3 length: 14 amino acids. The CDR3 is CASSVTGSRDTQYF. CDR3 in DNA: TGTGCCAGCAGTGTTACAGGGTCCCGAGATACGCAGTATTTT.

The chain combines TRBV10-2 with TRBJ2-1; perhaps TRBD1 as D (5 bases). From germline, CDR1 is WSHSY and CDR2 SAAADI. The CDR3 is made up of 14 amino acids. The V and J ends lost 6 bases and 9 bases respectively, with 18 bases between them. CDR3 nucleotide sequence: TGCGCCAGCAGAGGGGATGTCATACAGGCTGAGCAGTTCTTC. Translated: CASRGDVIQAEQFF.

This sequence joins TRBV7-9 and TRBJ2-7, with D unclear. The CDR3 runs 12 residues. V dropped 5 bases and J dropped 2 bases, with 7 bases sitting between them. In germline, CDR1 is SEHNR, CDR2 FQNEAQ (reference sequence). CDR3 DNA sequence: TGTGCCAGCAGCCCCTTACCCTACGAGCAGTACTTC. Protein: CASSPLPYEQYF. Supplemented by reference TRBV7-9 and TRBJ2-7, the full variable domain reads DTGVSQNPRHKITKRGQNVTFRCDPISEHNRLYWYRQTLGQGPEFLTYFQNEAQLEKSRLLSDRFSAERPKGSFSTLEIQRTEQGDSAMYLCASSPLPYEQYFGPGTRLTVT.

The chain couples TRBV12-3 or TRBV12-4 to TRBJ2-7; 10 positions agree with TRBD1. J lost 7 bases, V lost 5 bases, and 14 bases had no gene match. CDR3 length: 16 amino acids. CDR3 residues: CASSPGTGVTILEQYF. In DNA, the CDR3 is TGTGCCAGCAGTCCGGGGACAGGGGTTACTATTTTGGAGCAGTACTTC.

The V call is TRBV20-1, the J call TRBJ2-1; 14 nucleotides align to TRBD2. The CDR3 is 18 residues long. Germline CDR1 is DFQATT and CDR2 is SNEGSKA (reference sequence). The junction had 12 bases not matched to a gene; V was cut back by 7 bases and J by 1 base. In DNA, the CDR3 is TGCAGTGGGGGGGCGGGACTAGCGGGAGAGGCGTCCTACAATGAGCAGTTCTTC. Its translation: CSGGAGLAGEASYNEQFF.

The chain uses TRBV11-2 and TRBJ2-2, with D hard to call. Germline V gives CDR1 SGHAT, CDR2 FQNNGV. This CDR3 is 15 amino acids long. The ends were cut back, 2 bases at V and 1 base at J, with 8 bases in the middle. CDR3 DNA: TGTGCCAGCAGCTTAACACATTTGAACACCGGGGAGCTGTTTTTT. Protein sequence: CASSLTHLNTGELFF.

This clonotype was picked up a small number of times. This chain joins TRBV12-3 or TRBV12-4 and TRBJ2-7, with 7 positions matching TRBD1. V shed 6 bases and J 3 bases; nucleotides not matched to a gene: 5. The CDR3 consists of 13 residues. CDR3 residues: CASSTTGNYEQYF. DNA for the CDR3: TGTGCCAGCAGCACGACAGGGAACTACGAGCAGTACTTC.